The rows below give T cell receptor beta chains drawn from one sample of a study of blood T cells in healthy people across ages. TCRdb ran MiXCR on the 5' RACE reads and lists one entry per CDR3 protein. This table holds roughly 800,000 distinct CDR3 sequences, approximately 35% found once. Material: blood. Source of these receptors: a man in his late teens or twenties in good health. The conserved cysteine and the conserved F or W are not part of the CDR3 here. Fields, in order: J gene, V gene, CDR3 protein.

TRBJ2-5,TRBV29-1,SVEDLWPGGGVGETQY
TRBJ1-1,TRBV12-3/TRBV12-4,ASSLVQLGQHTEAF
TRBJ2-5,TRBV9,ASSVSGGGETQY
TRBJ1-3,TRBV6-6,ASSDPVNSGNTIY
TRBJ1-4,TRBV4-1,ASREEDRDGEKLF
TRBJ2-4,TRBV7-2,AGSLVSGIQY
TRBJ1-4,TRBV9,ASSGQGATNEKLF
TRBJ2-3,TRBV4-2,ASTGGGAADTQY
TRBJ1-1,TRBV14,ASSQDGGPAGEAF
TRBJ1-4,TRBV14,TSSPHRGTNEKLF
TRBJ2-1,TRBV10-3,ATTGTGGRYEQF
TRBJ2-5,TRBV29-1,SITGALAGKTQY
TRBJ2-7,TRBV6-2/TRBV6-3,ASSYTDRTGYEQY
TRBJ1-1,TRBV14,ASSQFRGARAEAF
TRBJ2-1,TRBV20-1,SATPAGEQF
TRBJ2-2,TRBV5-1,ASRPTTGTTGELF
TRBJ2-5,TRBV9,ASSVGAGDNEQY
TRBJ1-2,TRBV5-5,ASSSPIPGASGYT
TRBJ2-5,TRBV11-2,ASSVGTHQETQY
TRBJ2-5,TRBV3-1,ASSQDFAGGRETQY
TRBJ2-7,TRBV20-1,SARTMDSTYEQY
TRBJ2-3,TRBV4-2,ASSQSPGAVNTQY
TRBJ2-3,TRBV7-3,ASSAGTRGGDTQY
TRBJ1-1,TRBV25-1,ASSELGSGAAF
TRBJ2-3,TRBV12-3/TRBV12-4,ASSLPGTGSTDTQY